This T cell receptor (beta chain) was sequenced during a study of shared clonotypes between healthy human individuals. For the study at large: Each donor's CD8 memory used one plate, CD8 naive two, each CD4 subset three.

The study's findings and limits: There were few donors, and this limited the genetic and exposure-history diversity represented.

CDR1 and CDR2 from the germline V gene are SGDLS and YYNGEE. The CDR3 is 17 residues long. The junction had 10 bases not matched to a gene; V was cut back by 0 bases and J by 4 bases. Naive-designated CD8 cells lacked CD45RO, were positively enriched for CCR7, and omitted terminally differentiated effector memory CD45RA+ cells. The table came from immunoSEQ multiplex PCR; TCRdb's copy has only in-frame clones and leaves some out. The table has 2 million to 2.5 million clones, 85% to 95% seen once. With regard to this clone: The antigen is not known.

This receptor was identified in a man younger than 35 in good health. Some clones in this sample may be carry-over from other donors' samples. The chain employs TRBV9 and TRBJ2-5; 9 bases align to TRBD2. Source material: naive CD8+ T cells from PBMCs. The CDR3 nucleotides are TGTGCCAGCAGCGTAGCCCTCGATGGGACTAGCACAGAGACCCAGTACTTC. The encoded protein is CASSVALDGTSTETQYF.